This entry lists 16 T cell receptor beta chains sequenced from one sample in a study of T-cell memory formation after mild COVID-19. MiXCR was run by TCRdb on the 5' RACE reads, yielding one entry per CDR3 protein. The sample carries approximately 28,000 distinct CDR3 sequences, around 12% recorded once. Sequenced sample: PBMCs or a T cell subset sorted from them (not recorded which). These receptors were collected from an adult woman who had mild COVID-19 (a few samples of this study predate the infection). Cell type and time point are not known.

This clonotype has a count of ten or more. The genes are TRBV12-3 or TRBV12-4 and TRBJ2-7; 10 positions match TRBD1. This CDR3 has 14 residues. J lost 5 bases, V lost 5 bases, and 6 bases had no gene match. CDR3 DNA sequence: TGTGCCAGCAGTATTGGGACAGGGGTCCACGAGCAGTACTTC. Translated, it gives CASSIGTGVHEQYF.

This clonotype was picked up many times. The chain recombines TRBV11-2 with TRBJ1-2; unclear D gene. CDR1 is SGHAT, CDR2 FQNNGV, per germline. CDR3 size: 16 residues. The V end was cut by 0 bases, the J end by 4 bases, with 15 bases between. The CDR3 bases are TGTGCCAGCAGCTTAGACGGAGGGCTCGGGTCCTATGGCTACACCTTC. Translated: CASSLDGGLGSYGYTF.

This clonotype was recorded at least ten times. The genes are TRBV12-3 or TRBV12-4 and TRBJ2-4; weak D call: TRBD2 (6 bases). Trimming removed 6 bases from V and 0 bases from J, with 15 bases in between. The CDR3 is 16 residues long. CDR3 sequence reads: CASRTLADLAKNIQYF. The DNA of the CDR3 is TGTGCCAGCAGAACCTTAGCGGACCTAGCCAAAAACATTCAGTACTTC.

The table lists this clonotype with many counts. The chain employs TRBV20-1 and TRBJ2-5; 12 bases fit TRBD2. The V segment lost 5 bases and the J segment 4 bases; nucleotides outside the gene matches: 5. The V gene's germline CDR1 is DFQATT and CDR2 SNEGSKA (reference sequence). CDR3 length: 14 residues. CDR3 protein: CSAFLAGGGETQYF. The CDR3 DNA sequence: TGCAGTGCTTTTCTAGCGGGAGGGGGAGAGACCCAGTACTTC.

This clonotype was detected many times. V and J are TRBV29-1 and TRBJ1-2; no clear D. V lost 4 bases and J lost 4, with 13 bases in between. Per germline, CDR1 SQVTM and CDR2 ANQGSEA. The CDR3 spans 13 residues. CDR3 DNA sequence: TGCAGCGTTGGGCCAAACTCCGGCTATGGCTACACCTTC. It codes for CSVGPNSGYGYTF.

This clonotype was recorded many times. V and J are TRBV6-5 and TRBJ2-7; D possibly corresponds to TRBD1 (6 bases). Trimming shortened V by 0 bases and J by 2 bases, and 8 bases separated the two germline ends. The germline CDR1 and CDR2 sequences are MNHEY and SVGAGI. The CDR3 runs to 14 residues. CDR3 loop: CASSYSGAAYEQYF. Here the CDR3 DNA reads TGTGCCAGCAGTTACTCGGGGGCCGCCTACGAGCAGTACTTC.

The chain couples TRBV10-3 to TRBJ2-1; 8 nucleotides match TRBD2. There are 11 residues in the CDR3. Per germline, CDR1 ENHRY and CDR2 SYGVKD. CDR3 DNA sequence: TGTGCGACCGGGGGGGCCGATGAGCAGTTCTTC. Residues: CATGGADEQFF.

The sample holds many counts of this clonotype. The chain links TRBV5-1 to TRBJ2-1; a weak D match, TRBD2 (5 bases). With 1 base removed from V and 5 bases from J, the gap between germline ends came to 16 bases. There are 16 residues in the CDR3. CDR1 is SGHRS, CDR2 YFSETQ, per germline. The CDR3 spells CASSLTRVDLNNEQFF. DNA for the CDR3: TGCGCCAGCAGCTTGACGCGGGTCGACCTGAACAATGAGCAGTTCTTC.

In this sample, this clonotype is medium-sized. The rearrangement joins TRBV7-2 to TRBJ2-5; D not resolved. This CDR3 is 11 amino acids long. Trimming stripped 4 bases from V and 2 bases from J, with 2 bases between. Germline V gives CDR1 SGHTA, CDR2 FQGNSA. CDR3 residues: CASSSQETQYF. CDR3 DNA: TGTGCCAGCAGCTCTCAAGAGACCCAGTACTTC.

This clonotype was observed at least ten times. The chain is built from TRBV19 and TRBJ1-2; TRBD1 matches 10 bases. Trimming cost V 10 bases and J 8 bases; bases outside gene matches: 16. The CDR3 extends over 15 amino acids. The V gene's germline CDR1 is LNHDA and CDR2 SQIVND (reference sequence). Written as DNA, the CDR3 is TGTGCCACCAGGCAGGGGCGCGGGACAGGGGACGGCTACACCTTC. Its protein is CATRQGRGTGDGYTF.

The sample holds many counts of this clonotype. The chain recombines TRBV20-1 with TRBJ2-3; 8 positions match TRBD2. J gave up 4 bases and V 3 bases, and 6 bases lay outside the gene matches. The CDR3 totals 14 residues. The germline gives CDR1 DFQATT, CDR2 SNEGSKA (reference sequence). The CDR3 DNA sequence: TGCAGTGCTAGCCCAGCGGGAGCCCCAGATACGCAGTATTTT. Its translation: CSASPAGAPDTQYF.

This clonotype has at least ten counts. The genes are TRBV2 and TRBJ2-1; 10 bases are shared with TRBD2. Germline V CDR1 and CDR2: SNHLY, FYNNEI. With 8 bases clipped from V and 0 bases from J, the junction kept 4 bases outside the gene matches. The CDR3 has 15 amino acids. Here the CDR3 reads CASRLAGVSYNEQFF. For the CDR3, the DNA is TGTGCCAGCCGGCTAGCGGGGGTCTCCTACAATGAGCAGTTCTTC.

The sample holds many counts of this clonotype. This chain joins TRBV3-1 and TRBJ1-1; D is possibly TRBD1 (5 bases). Trimming took off 6 bases at V and 3 bases at J, with 20 bases between the two ends. The length of the CDR3 is 16 residues. The V gene's germline CDR1 is LGHDT and CDR2 YNNKEL (reference sequence). Here the CDR3 reads CASSPGWGVLDTEAFF. Here the CDR3 DNA reads TGTGCCAGCAGTCCCGGGTGGGGGGTTCTGGACACTGAAGCTTTCTTT.

There are many counts of this clonotype. The chain employs TRBV9 and TRBJ2-7; D remains ambiguous. Germline CDR1 is SGDLS and CDR2 is YYNGEE. Trimming took 5 bases from V and 7 from J, leaving 7 bases between them. The CDR3 extends over 10 amino acids. The CDR3 region has the DNA TGTGCCAGCAGGTGGGGTGAGCAGTACTTC. Protein sequence: CASRWGEQYF. The full variable domain, with the rest looked up from reference TRBV9 and TRBJ2-7, is DSGVTQTPKHLITATGQRVTLRCSPRSGDLSVYWYQQSLDQGLQFLIQYYNGEERAKGNILERFSAQQFPDLHSELNLSSLELGDSALYFCASRWGEQYFGPGTRLTVT.

This clonotype was detected many times. The rearrangement uses TRBV15 and TRBJ2-7; D is undetermined. The CDR3 is 14 amino acids. Trimming pared 1 base from V and 13 bases from J, leaving 20 bases between. Germline assignment: CDR1 LNHNV and CDR2 YYDKDF (reference sequence). This CDR3 is CATSRAGRVGTTYF. The CDR3 DNA reads TGTGCCACCAGCAGAGCCGGAAGGGTGGGAACTACTTACTTC.

By share, this clonotype counts as medium-sized (0.01 to 0.1%). This chain connects TRBV9 to TRBJ2-5; no reliable D call. Germline V gene sequence: CDR1 SGDLS, CDR2 YYNGEE. Between the trimmed V and J ends, which lost 3 bases and 4 bases, there was a span of 16 bases. The CDR3 runs 15 residues. The CDR3 here is CASSAFFGVLETQYF. In DNA form, the CDR3 reads TGTGCCAGCAGCGCCTTTTTCGGCGTCCTAGAGACCCAGTACTTC.